This paragraph covers one T cell receptor (beta chain) sequence. The sample comes from a study of PD-1 blockade in mismatch repair-deficient tumors. Study at large: Patients had 12 mismatch repair-deficient cancer types, all previously treated and progressing.

Generated by immunoSEQ multiplex PCR, the TCRdb table keeps only in-frame clones and is missing some. The table shows roughly 50,000 clones, with approximately 81% occurring only once. The germline gives CDR1 MNHEY, CDR2 SVGAGI. The germline V and J ends were trimmed by 7 bases and 4 bases, with 14 bases remaining between them. CDR3 length: 14 amino acids. Source: peripheral blood, taken roughly 21 weeks after starting pembrolizumab. V gene TRBV6-5 combines with J gene TRBJ1-5, with TRBD1 as a possible D gene (6 bases). The source of this sequence is an adult with mismatch repair-deficient cancer. The CDR3 sequence: CASITDRANQPQHF. In nucleotides, the CDR3 is TGTGCCAGCATCACGGACAGAGCGAATCAGCCCCAGCATTTT.